These 32 T cell receptor beta chains came from one sample sequenced in a study of identifying expanded T cells in peripheral blood. Sequencing was performed with immunoSEQ multiplex PCR; in TCRdb, only in-frame clones are kept and a portion is missing. Of 100,000 to 150,000 clones in the sample, 75% to 90% were seen once. Material for sequencing was blood. These TCRs come from a person aged 18 to 75 in good health.

The J gene is TRBJ1-2, the V gene TRBV7-9, with a weak D call TRBD1 (5 bases). Germline V gives CDR1 SEHNR, CDR2 FQNEAQ (reference sequence). The V end was cut by 5 bases, the J end by 2 bases, with 12 bases between. CDR3 size: 14 residues. The CDR3: CASSPPGENYGYTF. DNA of the CDR3: TGTGCCAGCAGCCCCCCGGGGGAGAACTATGGCTACACCTTC.

This clone has only a few counts. The chain carries TRBV5-5 and TRBJ1-6; D uncertain. Trimming removed 2 bases at V and 7 bases at J, with 4 bases between. From germline, CDR1 is SGHKS and CDR2 YYEKEE (reference sequence). The length of the CDR3 is 12 residues. Written as DNA, the CDR3 is TGTGCCAGCAGCTTCGACAATTCACCCCTCCACTTT. Translated: CASSFDNSPLHF.

The gene calls are TRBV7-7 and TRBJ2-3; 7 bases line up with TRBD1. V trimming: 5 bases; J trimming: 14 bases; junction bases outside the gene matches: 16. The germline V gene has CDR1 SSHAT and CDR2 FNYEAQ (reference sequence). This CDR3 is built from 14 residues. DNA of the CDR3: TGTGCCAGCAGCCCGAGTACGACAGGGCCCATTCCGTATTTT. This sequence encodes CASSPSTTGPIPYF.

This clone appeared a few times. This chain joins TRBV5-4 and TRBJ2-7; 10 positions agree with TRBD1. The CDR3 is 15 residues long. Per the germline V gene, CDR1 is SGHNT and CDR2 is YYREEE (reference sequence). With V trimmed by 4 bases and J by 1 base, 5 bases remained unmatched. CDR3 protein: CASSVPGQGSYEQYF. In nucleotides, the CDR3 is TGTGCCAGCAGCGTCCCGGGACAGGGGTCCTACGAGCAGTACTTC.

The V call is TRBV5-5, the J call TRBJ2-1; 7 bases match TRBD2. V gave up 6 bases and J gave up 2 bases; unmatched junction bases: 8. In germline, CDR1 is SGHKS, CDR2 YYEKEE (reference sequence). The CDR3 has 15 amino acids. The CDR3 region is CASIRGGSTYNEQFF. In DNA form, the CDR3 reads TGTGCCAGCATCCGGGGCGGGAGCACCTACAATGAGCAGTTCTTC.

This chain joins TRBV28 and TRBJ2-1, with 10 bases fitting TRBD2. V trimming: 2 bases; J trimming: 8 bases; junction bases outside the gene matches: 9. The germline V gene encodes CDR1 MDHEN and CDR2 SYDVKM. This CDR3 is 16 amino acids long. The CDR3 sequence: CASSLPSSGRSHEQFF. Here the CDR3 DNA reads TGTGCCAGCAGTTTACCTTCTAGCGGGAGATCCCATGAGCAGTTCTTC.

The rearrangement links TRBV6-1 to TRBJ2-5; TRBD2 agrees at 10 bases. V trimming: 7 bases; J trimming: 3 bases; junction bases outside the gene matches: 8. This CDR3 spans 15 amino acids. Per the germline V gene, CDR1 is MNHNS and CDR2 is SASEGT. CDR3 amino acids: CASTLSGRAEETQYF. DNA of the CDR3: TGTGCCAGCACCCTCAGCGGGAGGGCCGAAGAGACCCAGTACTTC.

The V call is TRBV30, the J call TRBJ1-2; 8 bases line up with TRBD1. Germline V gives CDR1 GTSNPN, CDR2 SVGIG (reference sequence). The CDR3 length is 14 residues. V lost 0 bases, J lost 4 bases, and 4 bases stayed unmatched. The CDR3 coding sequence is TGTGCCTGGAGTGTGCCAGGGGGCGGCTATGGCTACACCTTC. Translating gives CAWSVPGGGYGYTF.

In this sample, this clone turned up once. The chain couples TRBV6-4 to TRBJ1-1; 7 bases are a match to TRBD1. Unmatched junction bases numbered 9, after V lost 6 bases and J lost 5 bases. Germline CDR1 and CDR2: MRHNA and SNTAGT. This CDR3 is 14 amino acids long. The CDR3: CASRPDRVATEAFF. The CDR3 region has the DNA TGTGCCAGCAGACCAGACAGGGTGGCGACTGAAGCTTTCTTT.

The chain combines TRBV20-1 with TRBJ2-7; D ambiguous. With 6 bases removed from V and 6 bases from J, the gap between germline ends came to 12 bases. The germline V gene encodes CDR1 DFQATT and CDR2 SNEGSKA (reference sequence). The CDR3 sequence is 11 residues long. The chain's CDR3 is CSAVGGSEQYF. The CDR3, as DNA: TGCAGTGCCGTTGGCGGTTCCGAGCAGTACTTC.

This chain links TRBV2 with TRBJ1-3; no definite D call. Germline CDR1 is SNHLY and CDR2 is FYNNEI. This CDR3 has 12 residues. V was trimmed by 7 bases and J by 7 bases, leaving 11 bases between them. The CDR3 region has the DNA TGTGCCAGCACGAGGAAGGACAACACCATATATTTT. Amino acids: CASTRKDNTIYF.

The chain recombines TRBV5-6 with TRBJ2-7; no reliable D call. This CDR3 region has 16 residues. Trimming shortened V by 1 base and J by 0 bases, and 14 bases separated the two germline ends. CDR1 is SGHDT, CDR2 YYEEEE, per germline. CDR3 loop: CASSLTSAQYSYEQYF. For the CDR3, the DNA is TGTGCCAGCAGCTTGACTTCGGCACAATACTCCTACGAGCAGTACTTC.

V and J are TRBV27 and TRBJ2-7; D is ambiguous. Germline loops: CDR1 MNHEY, CDR2 SMNVEV (reference sequence). This CDR3 is 12 amino acids long. V dropped 6 bases and J dropped 3 bases, with 9 bases sitting between them. CDR3 bases: TGTGCCAGCAGAAGGAACAACTACGAGCAGTACTTC. Translating it yields CASRRNNYEQYF.

V and J are TRBV5-4 and TRBJ1-3; 8 bases map to TRBD1. The CDR3 runs to 15 residues. Germline loops: CDR1 SGHNT, CDR2 YYREEE (reference sequence). After removal of 4 bases from V and 0 bases from J, the junction contained 3 bases not matched to a gene. The CDR3 DNA follows: TGTGCCAGCAGCCCTACAGGGGGCTCTGGAAACACCATATATTTT. Encoded protein: CASSPTGGSGNTIYF.

The chain employs TRBV6-1 and TRBJ2-1; 11 bases map to TRBD2. CDR3 length: 19 amino acids. V dropped 3 bases and J dropped 0; count of bases not matched to a gene: 10. From germline, CDR1 is MNHNS and CDR2 SASEGT. CDR3 nucleotides: TGTGCCAGCAGTGACGGGGCTAGCGGGAGGCAGAGCTCCTACAATGAGCAGTTCTTC. It translates to CASSDGASGRQSSYNEQFF.

The gene calls are TRBV19 and TRBJ2-7, with D perhaps TRBD1 (5 bases). V lost 3 bases, J lost 2 bases, and 14 bases lay in between. The CDR3 spans 15 residues. Germline V gene lookup returns CDR1 LNHDA and CDR2 SQIVND (reference sequence). DNA for the CDR3: TGTGCCAGTAGTATGAGGCCAGGGCCTACCTACGAGCAGTACTTC. Amino acids: CASSMRPGPTYEQYF.

The V gene is TRBV7-3, the J gene TRBJ2-1; D is possibly TRBD2 (6 bases). CDR3 length equals 13 residues. The V gene lost 2 bases and the J gene lost 6 bases, with 8 bases spanning the gap. Germline-derived CDR1 and CDR2 are SGHTA and FQGTGA. The CDR3 here is CASSLGGANEQFF. The CDR3 DNA reads TGTGCCAGCAGCTTAGGAGGGGCCAATGAGCAGTTCTTC.

The chain is built from TRBV10-3 and TRBJ2-1, with D possibly being TRBD2 (7 bases). The length of the CDR3 is 10 residues. CDR1 and CDR2 (germline): ENHRY, SYGVKD. Between the trimmed V and J ends, which lost 11 bases and 10 bases, there was a span of 12 bases. The CDR3 DNA sequence: TGTGCCTCGGGGGGCGGGGAGCAGTTCTTC. Protein sequence: CASGGGEQFF.

The chain joins TRBV6-1 to TRBJ2-7; 7 bases agree with TRBD1. This CDR3 has 15 amino acids. J lost 0 bases, V lost 6 bases, and 8 bases had no gene match. Germline CDR1 is MNHNS and CDR2 is SASEGT. The CDR3 loop reads CASSERDRPSYEQYF. The CDR3, as DNA: TGTGCCAGCAGCGAAAGGGACAGACCCTCCTACGAGCAGTACTTC.

V gene TRBV6-5 combines with J gene TRBJ2-1; TRBD2 is a possible D gene (7 bases). This CDR3 contains 13 residues. Germline CDR1 is MNHEY and CDR2 is SVGAGI. Trimming left V 2 bases short and J 10 bases short, with 12 bases between. CDR3 DNA: TGTGCCAGCAGTTACCGGGGGGCCGGGGAGCAGTTCTTC. Translating gives CASSYRGAGEQFF.

This clone was counted between two and nine times. The J gene is TRBJ2-7, the V gene TRBV28, with D possibly matching TRBD1 (6 bases). This CDR3 is built from 16 residues. V lost 8 bases and J 2 bases, leaving 22 bases between the germline ends. Germline CDR1 is MDHEN and CDR2 is SYDVKM. The CDR3 spells CASGLQGRGSTYEQYF. CDR3 DNA: TGTGCCAGCGGTCTACAGGGAAGGGGGTCAACCTACGAGCAGTACTTC. Based on the CDR3 plus reference TRBV28 and TRBJ2-7, the full variable domain is DVKVTQSSRYLVKRTGEKVFLECVQDMDHENMFWYRQDPGLGLRLIYFSYDVKMKEKGDIPEGYSVSREKKERFSLILESASTNQTSMYLCASGLQGRGSTYEQYFGPGTRLTVT.

The rearrangement links TRBV6-6 to TRBJ2-4, with a possible D match to TRBD1 (5 bases). Deletions cut 0 bases from V and 7 bases from J, with 10 bases between. Germline CDR1 is MNHNY and CDR2 is SVGAGI (reference sequence). The CDR3 loop spans 14 amino acids. The CDR3 here is CASSYSVRANIQYF. CDR3 sequence (DNA): TGTGCCAGCAGTTACTCTGTCAGGGCGAACATTCAGTACTTC.

The chain couples TRBV19 to TRBJ1-5; D might be TRBD1 (5 bases). This CDR3 is 15 amino acids long. Germline V lookup: CDR1 LNHDA, CDR2 SQIVND (reference sequence). Trimming removed 6 bases at V and 2 bases at J, with 14 bases between. The CDR3 DNA sequence: TGTGCCAGTAGATCCAGGGAGTACGGCAATCAGCCCCAGCATTTT. It codes for CASRSREYGNQPQHF. Full variable domain (outside the CDR3, taken from reference TRBV19 and TRBJ1-5): DGGITQSPKYLFRKEGQNVTLSCEQNLNHDAMYWYRQDPGQGLRLIYYSQIVNDFQKGDIAEGYSVSREKKESFPLTVTSAQKNPTAFYLCASRSREYGNQPQHFGDGTRLSIL.

This sequence joins TRBV21-1 and TRBJ1-1; TRBD1 is the table's D call, not checked against the DNA. TRBV21-1 is designated a pseudogene. The CDR3 runs 17 residues. The CDR3, as DNA: TGTGCCAGCACCAGACGGGACAGGGAGGTGAGAAACACTGAAGCTTTCTTT. This encodes CASTRRDREVRNTEAFF.

This chain joins TRBV16 and TRBJ1-3, with D unclear. Germline V gives CDR1 KGHSY, CDR2 FQNENV. CDR3 length: 15 amino acids. V lost 4 bases and J lost 0, with 10 bases in between. CDR3 DNA sequence: TGTGCCAGCAGCCTCATAGGTTACTCTGGAAACACCATATATTTT. It specifies CASSLIGYSGNTIYF. The full variable domain, rest sourced from reference TRBV16 and TRBJ1-3, is GEEVAQTPKHLVRGEGQKAKLYCAPIKGHSYVFWYQQVLKNEFKFLISFQNENVFDETGMPKERFSAKCLPNSPCSLEIQATKLEDSAVYFCASSLIGYSGNTIYFGEGSWLTVV.

This chain joins TRBV5-1 and TRBJ1-2; D uncertain. V lost 0 bases and J 8 bases, leaving 11 bases between the germline ends. The germline CDR1 and CDR2 sequences are SGHRS and YFSETQ. This CDR3 has 13 amino acids. In DNA, the CDR3 is TGCGCCAGCAGCTTGGATGGGTTGTACGGCTACACCTTC. Protein: CASSLDGLYGYTF.

The chain links TRBV5-6 to TRBJ2-7; TRBD2 agrees at 8 bases. V lost 2 bases and J lost 3; bases outside the gene matches: 19. Germline CDR1 and CDR2: SGHDT and YYEEEE. The CDR3 extends over 19 amino acids. For the CDR3, the DNA is TGTGCCAGCAGCTTTTGGGACCCAGCGGGGGCGGGAGTAGGCTACGAGCAGTACTTC. It specifies CASSFWDPAGAGVGYEQYF.

The gene calls are TRBV18 and TRBJ1-6; no firm D call. Between the trimmed V and J ends, which lost 4 bases and 7 bases, there was a span of 26 bases. CDR3 length equals 19 residues. Germline V gene lookup returns CDR1 KGHSH and CDR2 LQKENI. The CDR3: CASSRSGEGGFSYNSPLHF. The CDR3 DNA follows: TGTGCCAGCTCACGGTCCGGAGAGGGAGGCTTCAGCTACAATTCACCCCTCCACTTT.

The V and J genes are TRBV10-3 and TRBJ1-6; D remains ambiguous. There are 15 residues in the CDR3. The germline V gene has CDR1 ENHRY and CDR2 SYGVKD. Trimming stripped 2 bases from V and 5 bases from J, with 10 bases between. The CDR3 sequence: CAISELPGDNSPLHF. Written as DNA, the CDR3 is TGTGCCATCAGTGAGCTACCGGGCGATAATTCACCCCTCCACTTT.

The gene calls are TRBV11-2 and TRBJ2-1, with 10 bases aligning to TRBD2. Germline CDR1 reads SGHAT; CDR2 reads FQNNGV. This CDR3 is built from 13 residues. V lost 8 bases to trimming and J lost 6 bases; unmatched junction nucleotides: 4. The CDR3 is CASRLAGVNEQFF. CDR3 DNA: TGTGCCAGCCGGCTAGCGGGGGTCAATGAGCAGTTCTTC.

The genes are TRBV30 and TRBJ1-4; perhaps TRBD1 as D (5 bases). The CDR3 is made up of 12 amino acids. Germline V CDR1 and CDR2: GTSNPN, SVGIG (reference sequence). V was shortened by 5 bases and J by 4 bases, with 8 bases between the two germline ends. The CDR3 reads CAWDSSNEKLFF. The CDR3 bases are TGTGCCTGGGACAGCAGTAATGAAAAACTGTTTTTT. Full variable domain (remainder filled in from reference TRBV30 and TRBJ1-4): SQTIHQWPATLVQPVGSPLSLECTVEGTSNPNLYWYRQAAGRGLQLLFYSVGIGQISSEVPQNLSASRPQDRQFILSSKKLLLSDSGFYLCAWDSSNEKLFFGSGTQLSVL.

This chain connects TRBV10-1 to TRBJ2-7; TRBD2 is a possible D gene (7 bases). The CDR3 is 16 residues long. The V gene lost 3 bases and the J gene lost 2 bases, with 17 bases spanning the gap. Germline V gene data show CDR1 as WNHNN and CDR2 as SYGVQD (reference sequence). In DNA form, the CDR3 reads TGCGCCAGCAGTGACTCCGGGGGGACACTACCCTACGAGCAGTACTTC. Its translation is CASSDSGGTLPYEQYF.